The rows below give T cell receptor beta chains drawn from one sample of a study of beta chain features in type 1 diabetes. Data came from immunoSEQ multiplex PCR; TCRdb stores just in-frame clones and leaves some out. The repertoire has 300,000 to 350,000 clones, approximately 9.7% of them found once; the top ten carry roughly 1%. The material sequenced was central memory CD4+ T cells from blood. The receptors were sampled from a man between 25 and 39 years old with type 1 diabetes. Each CDR3 is given with its conserved first and last residue. A D gene is named only where the DNA matches it firmly. Clone size, where shown, is once, few, many, or a class for clones that have expanded.

V: TRBV28
size: -
J: TRBJ2-7
D: -
CDR3: CASSSPGQGSSYEQYF
DNA: TGTGCCAGCAGTTCCCCTGGCCAGGGGTCCTCCTACGAGCAGTACTTC

V: TRBV5-6
size: many
J: TRBJ1-2
D: -
CDR3: CASKASGGYTF
DNA: TGTGCCAGCAAGGCCTCGGGTGGCTACACCTTC

V: TRBV4-3
size: -
J: TRBJ2-2
D: TRBD1
CDR3: CASSHLLGTDNTGELFF
DNA: TGCGCCAGCAGCCATTTGTTAGGGACAGATAACACCGGGGAGCTGTTTTTT

V: TRBV5-1
size: few
J: TRBJ2-5
D: -
CDR3: CASSSQSSDQETQYF
DNA: TGCGCCAGCAGCTCTCAAAGCAGTGACCAAGAGACCCAGTACTTC

V: TRBV9
size: few
J: TRBJ2-3
D: -
CDR3: CASSVTSRTSTDTQYF
DNA: TGTGCCAGCAGCGTCACTAGCCGGACAAGCACAGATACGCAGTATTTT

V: TRBV27
size: few
J: TRBJ2-5
D: -
CDR3: CASRKLTWETQYF
DNA: TGTGCCAGCAGAAAGCTTACCTGGGAGACCCAGTACTTC

V: TRBV4-3
size: -
J: TRBJ2-2
D: -
CDR3: CASSQVSGAGGELFF
DNA: TGCGCCAGCAGCCAAGTATCGGGGGCGGGCGGGGAGCTGTTTTTT

V: TRBV7-6
size: few
J: TRBJ2-5
D: -
CDR3: CASTPRPAETQYF
DNA: TGTGCCAGCACACCGCGACCCGCCGAGACCCAGTACTTC

V: TRBV7-2
size: -
J: TRBJ1-2
D: -
CDR3: CASSLQTGGYTF
DNA: TGTGCCAGCAGTCTCCAAACAGGAGGCTACACCTTC

V: TRBV18
size: -
J: TRBJ2-7
D: TRBD1
CDR3: CASSSQGSDEQYF
DNA: TGTGCCAGCTCATCACAGGGGTCCGACGAGCAGTACTTC

V: TRBV9
size: once
J: TRBJ1-6
D: TRBD1
CDR3: CASSVDGTGANSPLHF
DNA: TGTGCCAGCAGCGTAGACGGGACAGGGGCAAATTCACCCCTCCACTTT

V: TRBV7-9
size: -
J: TRBJ2-3
D: TRBD2
CDR3: CASSFSGGIQDTQYF
DNA: TGTGCCAGCAGCTTTAGCGGGGGGATTCAAGATACGCAGTATTTT

V: TRBV29-1
size: -
J: TRBJ2-2
D: TRBD1
CDR3: CSVPGTGGSLDTGELFF
DNA: TGCAGCGTTCCCGGGACAGGGGGATCATTGGACACCGGGGAGCTGTTTTTT

V: TRBV9
size: -
J: TRBJ1-2
D: TRBD1
CDR3: CASSPGGGYGYTF
DNA: TGTGCCAGCAGCCCAGGGGGCGGGTATGGCTACACCTTC

V: TRBV10-2
size: few
J: TRBJ2-2
D: -
CDR3: CASRPGTYNTGELFF
DNA: TGCGCCAGCAGGCCCGGGACCTATAACACCGGGGAGCTGTTTTTT

V: TRBV10-3
size: -
J: TRBJ1-1
D: -
CDR3: CAIRGSAVPNTEAFF
DNA: TGTGCCATCAGGGGGAGCGCGGTCCCCAACACTGAAGCTTTCTTT

V: TRBV2
size: -
J: TRBJ1-2
D: TRBD1
CDR3: CASSTTGTGYGYTF
DNA: TGTGCCAGCAGCACTACCGGGACAGGGTATGGCTACACCTTC

V: TRBV21-1
size: -
J: TRBJ2-5
D: -
CDR3: CASSKIVMVHRETQYF
DNA: TGTGCCAGCAGCAAAATCGTGATGGTCCACAGGGAGACCCAGTACTTC

V: TRBV2
size: few
J: TRBJ1-1
D: -
CDR3: CASSLRQTNTEAFF
DNA: TGTGCCAGCAGTCTTAGACAGACGAACACTGAAGCTTTCTTT

V: TRBV7-8
size: few
J: TRBJ1-6
D: -
CDR3: CASSGRDRISPLHF
DNA: TGTGCCAGCAGCGGCAGGGACCGAATTTCACCCCTCCACTTT

V: TRBV29-1
size: few
J: TRBJ2-3
D: TRBD2
CDR3: CSVDGTSSTDTQYF
DNA: TGCAGCGTTGACGGGACTAGCAGCACAGATACGCAGTATTTT

V: TRBV27
size: -
J: TRBJ2-7
D: TRBD1
CDR3: CASSSLGQGRYEQYF
DNA: TGTGCCAGCAGTTCCCTCGGACAGGGGCGGTACGAGCAGTACTTC

V: TRBV9
size: few
J: TRBJ2-6
D: -
CDR3: CASSGNAPGSGANVLTF
DNA: TGTGCCAGCAGCGGGAACGCGCCGGGCTCTGGGGCCAACGTCCTGACTTTC

V: TRBV5-1
size: few
J: TRBJ2-7
D: TRBD2
CDR3: CASSLGLAVREQYF
DNA: TGCGCCAGCAGCTTAGGACTAGCGGTGCGCGAGCAGTACTTC

V: TRBV4-3
size: -
J: TRBJ2-7
D: -
CDR3: CASSQGTSYEQYF
DNA: TGCGCCAGCAGCCAAGGGACATCCTACGAGCAGTACTTC

V: TRBV19
size: few
J: TRBJ2-3
D: TRBD2
CDR3: CASRTSGGTDTQYF
DNA: TGTGCCAGTAGGACTAGCGGGGGCACAGATACGCAGTATTTT

V: TRBV9
size: -
J: TRBJ2-7
D: -
CDR3: CASSAGSSSYEQYF
DNA: TGTGCCAGCAGCGCCGGGTCTAGCTCCTACGAGCAGTACTTC